The subject of this entry is one T cell receptor beta chain. Using a J-beta primer mix together with a sample-barcoded 5' primer, a second PCR was run for roughly 7 to 12 cycles. TCRdb ran MiXCR on the 5' RACE reads and lists one entry per CDR3 protein. The sample has 1,300,000 or so distinct CDR3 sequences; 59% are singletons. This specimen comes from a study of blood T cells in healthy people across ages. Germline lookup yields CDR1 SQVTM and CDR2 ANQGSEA. This CDR3 comprises 15 residues. V lost 2 bases to trimming and J lost 2 bases, with 15 bases between them. This chain links TRBV29-1 with TRBJ2-5; the D gene is possibly TRBD1 (6 bases). The sample consisted of blood. The clonotype originates from a man aged 18 to 30 in good health. The CDR3 nucleotides read TGCAGCGTTGAAAGAGTCCGGACAGCGCAAGAGACCCAGTACTTC. It translates to CSVERVRTAQETQYF.